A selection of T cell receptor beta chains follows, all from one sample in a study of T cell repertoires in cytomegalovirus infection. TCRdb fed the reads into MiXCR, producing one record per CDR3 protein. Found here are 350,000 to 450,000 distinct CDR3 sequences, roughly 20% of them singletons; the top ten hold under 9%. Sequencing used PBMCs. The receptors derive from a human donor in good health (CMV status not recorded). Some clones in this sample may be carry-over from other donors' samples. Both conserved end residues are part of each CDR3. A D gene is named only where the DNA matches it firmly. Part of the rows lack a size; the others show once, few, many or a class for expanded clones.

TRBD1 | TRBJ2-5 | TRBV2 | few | CAITTGENQETQYF | TGTGCCATCACGACAGGGGAGAACCAAGAGACCCAGTACTTC
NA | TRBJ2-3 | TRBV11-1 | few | CASSSDFSAADTQYF | TGTGCCAGCAGTTCGGACTTTTCGGCTGCAGATACGCAGTATTTT
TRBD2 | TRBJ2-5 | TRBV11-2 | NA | CASSLSGRRETQYF | TGTGCCAGCAGCTTAAGCGGGAGAAGGGAGACCCAGTACTTC
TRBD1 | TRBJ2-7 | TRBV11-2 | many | CASSSTGGTYEQYF | TGTGCCAGCAGCTCGACAGGGGGGACCTACGAGCAGTACTTC
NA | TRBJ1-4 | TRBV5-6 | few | CASSPGASNEKLFF | TGTGCCAGCAGCCCGGGAGCTTCTAATGAAAAACTGTTTTTT
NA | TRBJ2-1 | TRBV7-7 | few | CASSLAGDQSNEQFF | TGTGCCAGCAGCTTAGCAGGGGACCAGAGCAATGAGCAGTTCTTC
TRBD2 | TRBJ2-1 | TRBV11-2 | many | CASSLVSGEGTQFF | TGTGCCAGCAGCTTAGTCTCCGGGGAGGGTACGCAGTTCTTC
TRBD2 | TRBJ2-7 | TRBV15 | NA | CATGGGKSSNEQYF | TGTGCCACCGGGGGGGGGAAATCTTCCAACGAGCAGTACTTC
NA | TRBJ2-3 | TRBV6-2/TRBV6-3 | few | CASRAASTDTQYF | TGTGCCAGCAGGGCCGCCAGCACAGATACGCAGTATTTT
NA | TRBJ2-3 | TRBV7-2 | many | CASSALEGSAQYF | TGTGCCAGCAGCGCCCTGGAGGGTTCCGCTCAGTATTTT
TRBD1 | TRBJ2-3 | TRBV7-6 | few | CASNSGTERGDTQYF | TGTGCCAGCAACTCCGGGACAGAAAGAGGAGATACGCAGTATTTT
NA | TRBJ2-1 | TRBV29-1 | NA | CSAQSPIEQFF | TGCAGCGCCCAATCCCCCATTGAGCAGTTCTTC
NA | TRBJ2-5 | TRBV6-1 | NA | CASSEARGRQETQYF | TGTGCCAGCAGTGAAGCGAGGGGCCGTCAAGAGACCCAGTACTTC
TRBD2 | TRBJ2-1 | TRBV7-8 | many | CASSSMTSPNEQFF | TGTGCCAGCAGTTCTATGACTAGCCCTAATGAGCAGTTCTTC
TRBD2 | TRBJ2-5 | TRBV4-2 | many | CASSRGGAGETQYF | TGTGCCAGCAGCCGCGGGGGGGCCGGGGAGACCCAGTACTTC
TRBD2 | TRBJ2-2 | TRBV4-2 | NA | CASSHGLAGVGELFF | TGTGCCAGCAGCCACGGTCTAGCGGGAGTGGGGGAGCTGTTTTTT
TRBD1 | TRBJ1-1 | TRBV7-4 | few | CASSQEGQGGPNTEAFF | TGTGCCAGCAGCCAAGAGGGACAGGGGGGCCCTAACACTGAAGCTTTCTTT
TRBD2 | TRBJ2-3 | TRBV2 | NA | CASILAGLTDTQYF | TGTGCCAGCATTCTAGCGGGGCTTACAGATACGCAGTATTTT
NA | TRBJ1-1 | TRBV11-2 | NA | CASSSDVLEAFF | TGTGCCAGCAGCTCCGACGTTCTTGAAGCTTTCTTT
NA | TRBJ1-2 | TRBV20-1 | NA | CSARVRQQYYGYTF | TGCAGTGCTAGAGTGAGACAGCAGTACTATGGCTACACCTTC
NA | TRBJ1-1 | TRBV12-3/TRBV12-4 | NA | CASSLEAAGRAFF | TGTGCCAGCAGTTTGGAGGCCGCAGGGCGAGCTTTCTTT
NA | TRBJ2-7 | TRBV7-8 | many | CASSLVEEQYF | TGTGCCAGCAGCTTAGTCGAAGAGCAGTACTTC
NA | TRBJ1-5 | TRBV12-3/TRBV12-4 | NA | CASKRGVSNQPQHF | TGTGCCAGCAAGCGAGGGGTGTCCAATCAGCCCCAGCATTTT
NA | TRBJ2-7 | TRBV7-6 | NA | CASSGEGSYEQYF | TGTGCCAGCAGCGGAGAAGGCTCCTACGAGCAGTACTTC
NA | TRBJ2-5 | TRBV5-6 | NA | CASSMRAAAQYF | TGTGCCAGCAGCATGCGGGCAGCGGCCCAGTACTTC
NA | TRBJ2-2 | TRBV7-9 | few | CASSLLQDAGELFF | TGTGCCAGCAGCTTATTACAGGACGCCGGGGAGCTGTTTTTT
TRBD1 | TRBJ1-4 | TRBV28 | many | CASFASLPGQRNEKLFF | TGTGCCAGCTTTGCCAGCCTACCGGGACAGCGTAATGAAAAACTGTTTTTT
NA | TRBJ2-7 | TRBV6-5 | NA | CASSSSTGSYEQYF | TGTGCCAGCAGCTCTTCGACAGGTTCATACGAGCAGTACTTC
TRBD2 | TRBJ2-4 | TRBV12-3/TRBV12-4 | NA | CASILQLGGAGIQYF | TGTGCCAGCATCCTTCAGCTGGGAGGGGCGGGCATTCAGTACTTC
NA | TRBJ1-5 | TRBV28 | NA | CASQHSYGHGNQPQHF | TGTGCCAGCCAACATAGTTACGGACACGGCAATCAGCCCCAGCATTTT
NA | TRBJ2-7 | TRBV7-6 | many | CASSNRAGRYEQYF | TGTGCCAGCAGTAACCGCGCGGGAAGGTACGAGCAGTACTTC
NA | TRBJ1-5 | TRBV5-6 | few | CASSSAPNQPQHF | TGTGCCAGCAGCTCCGCCCCCAATCAGCCCCAGCATTTT
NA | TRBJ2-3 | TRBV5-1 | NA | CASSLISASTDTQYF | TGCGCCAGCAGCTTGATATCCGCTAGCACAGATACGCAGTATTTT
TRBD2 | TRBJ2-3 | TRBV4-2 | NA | CASSQNLGLADTQYF | TGTGCCAGCAGCCAAAATCTAGGACTAGCAGATACGCAGTATTTT
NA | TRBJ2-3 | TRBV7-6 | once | CASINKDTQYF | TGTGCCAGCATCAATAAGGATACGCAGTATTTT
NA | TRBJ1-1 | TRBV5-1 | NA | CASSLARGITEAFF | TGCGCCAGCAGCTTGGCTCGGGGTATTACTGAAGCTTTCTTT
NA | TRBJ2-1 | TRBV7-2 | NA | CASRILNNEQFF | TGTGCCAGCAGGATCCTCAACAATGAGCAGTTCTTC
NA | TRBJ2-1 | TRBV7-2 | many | CASSPGTTLRNEQFF | TGTGCCAGCAGCCCTGGGACGACGCTCCGCAATGAGCAGTTCTTC
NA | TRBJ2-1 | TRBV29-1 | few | CSVVRETYNEQFF | TGCAGCGTTGTAAGGGAAACCTACAATGAGCAGTTCTTC
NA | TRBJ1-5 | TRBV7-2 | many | CASSLDRGGNQPQHF | TGTGCCAGCAGCTTAGATAGGGGTGGCAATCAGCCCCAGCATTTT
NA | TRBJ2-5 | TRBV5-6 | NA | CASRGSPSGETQYF | TGTGCCAGCAGGGGATCGCCGTCCGGGGAGACCCAGTACTTC
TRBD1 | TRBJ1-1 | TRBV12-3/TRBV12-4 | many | CASNRQGGGTEAFF | TGTGCCAGCAATCGACAGGGTGGGGGCACTGAAGCTTTCTTT
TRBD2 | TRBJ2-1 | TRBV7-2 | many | CASSLEGPGGNPGNEQFF | TGTGCCAGCAGCTTAGAGGGACCGGGAGGAAACCCTGGCAATGAGCAGTTCTTC
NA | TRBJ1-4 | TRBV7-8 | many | CASSSRVAEKLFF | TGTGCCAGCAGCTCTCGGGTAGCTGAAAAACTGTTTTTT
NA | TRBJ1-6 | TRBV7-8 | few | CASSPGRAAIYSYNSPLHF | TGTGCCAGCAGCCCGGGACGCGCCGCTATTTACTCCTATAATTCACCCCTCCACTTT
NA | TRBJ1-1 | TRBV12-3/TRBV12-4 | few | CASSWRSNTEAFF | TGTGCCAGCAGCTGGCGGTCGAACACTGAAGCTTTCTTT
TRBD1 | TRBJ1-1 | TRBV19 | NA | CASTLGQGAMNTEAFF | TGTGCCAGTACTCTGGGACAGGGGGCAATGAACACTGAAGCTTTCTTT
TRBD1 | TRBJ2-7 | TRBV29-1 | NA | CSVEGGGGSYEQYF | TGCAGCGTTGAAGGAGGGGGCGGTTCCTACGAGCAGTACTTC
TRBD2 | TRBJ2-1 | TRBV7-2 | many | CASSKGLTNEQFF | TGTGCCAGCAGCAAGGGACTAACCAATGAGCAGTTCTTC
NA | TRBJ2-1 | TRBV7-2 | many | CASSLGMLRVSVSEQFF | TGTGCCAGCAGCTTAGGAATGCTTCGGGTTTCGGTCAGTGAGCAGTTCTTC
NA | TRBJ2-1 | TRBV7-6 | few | CASSSGSLDEQFF | TGTGCCAGCAGCTCAGGGAGTTTAGATGAGCAGTTCTTC
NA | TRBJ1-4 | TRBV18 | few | CASSGRDSPNEKLFF | TGTGCCAGCTCCGGCCGAGACAGTCCTAATGAAAAACTGTTTTTT
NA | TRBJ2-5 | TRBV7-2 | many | CASSTRTRTIQETQYF | TGTGCCAGCAGCACCCGCACCAGAACCATACAAGAGACCCAGTACTTC
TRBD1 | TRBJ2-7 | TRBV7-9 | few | CASSLGSRTGGKYEQYF | TGTGCCAGCAGCTTAGGCTCAAGGACAGGTGGAAAATACGAGCAGTACTTC
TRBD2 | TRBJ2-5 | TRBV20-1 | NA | CSARGGRAETQYF | TGCAGTGCTAGGGGAGGGAGGGCAGAGACCCAGTACTTC
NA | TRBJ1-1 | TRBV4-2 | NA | CASSQGPRMNTEAFF | TGTGCCAGCAGCCAAGGTCCCAGGATGAACACTGAAGCTTTCTTT
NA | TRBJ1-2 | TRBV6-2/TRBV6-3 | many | CASSNKYGYTF | TGTGCCAGCAGCAATAAGTATGGCTACACCTTC
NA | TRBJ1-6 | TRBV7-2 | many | CASSSRGGNSPLHF | TGTGCCAGCAGCTCCAGGGGAGGGAATTCACCCCTCCACTTT